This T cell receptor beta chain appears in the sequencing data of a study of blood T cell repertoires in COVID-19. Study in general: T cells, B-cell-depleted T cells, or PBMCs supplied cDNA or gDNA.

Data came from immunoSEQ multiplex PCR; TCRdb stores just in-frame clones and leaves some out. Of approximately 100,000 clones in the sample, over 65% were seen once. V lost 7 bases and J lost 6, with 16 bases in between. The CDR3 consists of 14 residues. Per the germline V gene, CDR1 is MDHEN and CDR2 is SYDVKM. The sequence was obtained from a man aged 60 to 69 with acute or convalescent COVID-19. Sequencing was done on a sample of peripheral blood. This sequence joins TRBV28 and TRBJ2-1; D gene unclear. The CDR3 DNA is TGTGCCAGCACCCACCTAACTCGGGTCAATGAGCAGTTCTTC. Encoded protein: CASTHLTRVNEQFF.